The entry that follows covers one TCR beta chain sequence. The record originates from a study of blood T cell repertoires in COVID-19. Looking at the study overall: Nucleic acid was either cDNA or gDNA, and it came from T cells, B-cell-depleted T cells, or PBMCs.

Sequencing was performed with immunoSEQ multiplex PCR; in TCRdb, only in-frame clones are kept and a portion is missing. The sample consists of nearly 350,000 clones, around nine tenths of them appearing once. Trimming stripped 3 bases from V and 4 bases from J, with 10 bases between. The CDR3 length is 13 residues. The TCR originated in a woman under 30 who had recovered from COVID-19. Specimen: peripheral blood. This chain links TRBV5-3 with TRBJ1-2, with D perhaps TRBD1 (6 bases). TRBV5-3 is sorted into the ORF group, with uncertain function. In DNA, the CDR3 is TGTGCCAGAAGCTCTGACAGGCCCTATGGCTACACCTTC. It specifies CARSSDRPYGYTF.